The TCR beta chain described here comes from a study of CD8 T cells in Susac syndrome. Notes on this clonotype: Its antigen is currently unknown.

The study sequenced TCR beta in blood CD8+ and CD4+ T cells. The CD8+ and CD4+ T cells were negatively isolated, with the TEMRA cells enriched by FACS. Study-level findings and limits: The study conceded that its TCR sequencing and HLA analysis involved relatively few individuals.

This CDR3 has 14 amino acids. CDR1 is SGDLS and CDR2 is YYNGEE in the germline V gene. The ends lost 7 bases at V and 4 bases at J; junction bases unmatched: 9. A quantity of roughly 0.5 to 1 ug RNA underwent reverse transcription using random hexamers. The authors amplified TCR beta CDR3 across 54 Vbeta and 13 Jbeta using immunoSEQ multiplex PCR. TCRdb used MiXCR to reprocess the immunoSEQ multiplex PCR reads, holding one entry per CDR3 protein. The repertoire includes over 95,000 distinct CDR3 sequences, approximately 90% of them detected once, and around 0.12% sits in the top ten. This sequence joins TRBV9 and TRBJ2-3; 7 bases are shared with TRBD2. The sample was CD8+ T cells from PBMCs. The receptor comes from a human donor in good health. CDR3 residues: CASGKSSGSDTQYF. DNA for the CDR3: TGTGCCAGCGGGAAAAGTAGCGGGTCAGATACGCAGTATTTT.